This T cell receptor (beta chain) was obtained from a study of shared clonotypes between healthy human individuals. Findings and limits, study-wide: Clonotypes shared by all four donors outscored non-shared clonotypes in generation probability.

V shed 2 bases and J 2 bases; nucleotides not matched to a gene: 13. Per germline, CDR1 SEHNR and CDR2 FQNEAQ (reference sequence). CDR3 length equals 19 residues. Naive CD8 cells, CD45RO-negative and positively selected for CCR7, excluded terminally differentiated effector memory CD45RA+ cells. Assay: immunoSEQ multiplex PCR; the TCRdb copy retains only in-frame clones and omits some. Of over 2,000,000 clones listed, 80% to 95% are singletons. Remarks on this clone: Antigen unknown.

The chain links TRBV7-9 to TRBJ2-1; 9 bases agree with TRBD2. Sequencing was done on a sample of naive CD8+ T cells from PBMCs. The origin of this receptor is a man aged 18 to 29 in good health. Some clones in this sample may be carry-over from other donors' samples. This CDR3 reads CASSLYARGLASPYNEQFF. The CDR3 coding sequence is TGTGCCAGCAGCTTATATGCAAGGGGACTAGCTTCCCCCTACAATGAGCAGTTCTTC.